Presented here are 2 T cell receptor beta chains from one specimen sequenced in a study of T cell changes during pregnancy in multiple sclerosis. The repertoire was sequenced with immunoSEQ multiplex PCR; TCRdb's copy has only in-frame clones and lacks some. The sample holds tens of thousands of clones, just over 90% seen once. Specimen: peripheral blood, collected before pregnancy. The receptors derive from a female donor with multiple sclerosis, enrolled in a pregnancy study.

The chain employs TRBV5-1 and TRBJ1-1, with a tentative D call TRBD1 (6 bases). Trimming removed 0 bases at V and 0 bases at J, with 12 bases between. Germline assignment: CDR1 SGHRS and CDR2 YFSETQ. The CDR3 covers 16 residues. The CDR3 here is CASSLASGVMNTEAFF. CDR3 bases: TGCGCCAGCAGCTTGGCGTCAGGGGTCATGAACACTGAAGCTTTCTTT.

This clone was recorded once. The V call is TRBV7-8, the J call TRBJ1-5, with no clear D. From germline, CDR1 is SGHVS and CDR2 FQNEAQ. The CDR3 length is 17 residues. V lost 5 bases and J lost 4, with 21 bases in between. Here the CDR3 reads CASSPYPHMTGNQPQHF. The CDR3 DNA is TGTGCCAGCAGCCCATATCCCCACATGACGGGAAATCAGCCCCAGCATTTT.